These 31 T cell receptor beta chains originate from one sample sequenced in a study of Graves' ophthalmopathy and Graves' hyperthyroidism. The authors amplified TCR beta CDR3 regions, and they did so from RNA transcripts for repertoire sequencing. First-round RT-PCR relied on HTBI primers, and a second-round multiplex PCR came next. A single record per CDR3 protein comes from TCRdb applying MiXCR to the multiplex PCR reads. The profile shows approximately 1.2 million distinct CDR3 sequences, roughly 35% of them singletons. Sequencing input: peripheral blood or thyroid tissue (not recorded which). The receptors shown here come from an adult man with Graves' hyperthyroidism.

There are many counts of this clonotype. V is TRBV19 and J is TRBJ1-5; the D gene is possibly TRBD1 (5 bases). CDR3 length: 15 residues. Germline assignment: CDR1 LNHDA and CDR2 SQIVND (reference sequence). V was cut by 1 base and J by 4 bases, with 11 bases left in between. CDR3 sequence (DNA): TGTGCCAGTAGTATAGTGCGACAGCTAAATCAGCCCCAGCATTTT. Translating it yields CASSIVRQLNQPQHF. Complete variable domain (other parts from reference TRBV19 and TRBJ1-5): DGGITQSPKYLFRKEGQNVTLSCEQNLNHDAMYWYRQDPGQGLRLIYYSQIVNDFQKGDIAEGYSVSREKKESFPLTVTSAQKNPTAFYLCASSIVRQLNQPQHFGDGTRLSIL.

This clonotype showed up many times. The rearrangement links TRBV20-1 to TRBJ1-1, with 9 bases matching TRBD1. CDR1 is DFQATT, CDR2 SNEGSKA, per germline (reference sequence). This CDR3 region has 13 residues. The trim removed 4 bases at V and 3 bases at J, leaving 3 bases unmatched. The CDR3 sequence: CSAMRDRDTEAFF. The CDR3 DNA is TGCAGTGCTATGAGGGACAGGGACACTGAAGCTTTCTTT.

This chain joins TRBV25-1 and TRBJ1-1, with D hard to call. Trimming removed 2 bases from V and 10 bases from J, with 8 bases in between. Germline lookup yields CDR1 MGHDK and CDR2 SYGVNS. The CDR3 runs 11 residues. CDR3 in DNA: TGTGCCAGCAGTGAACAGGCAGGAGCTTTCTTT. This encodes CASSEQAGAFF.

V usage is TRBV10-3 and J usage is TRBJ2-7; D perhaps matches TRBD1 (6 bases). There are 13 residues in the CDR3. Trimming stripped 10 bases from V and 4 bases from J, with 17 bases between. The germline CDR1 and CDR2 sequences are ENHRY and SYGVKD. Here the CDR3 reads CASRPYRVYEQYF. CDR3 DNA sequence: TGTGCCAGCAGACCCTACAGGGTTTACGAGCAGTACTTC.

This clonotype was seen a handful of times. The chain carries TRBV7-8 and TRBJ1-3; 8 bases align to TRBD1. The CDR3 runs 15 residues. V trimming: 0 bases; J trimming: 4 bases; junction bases outside the gene matches: 2. Looked up from germline, CDR1 is SGHVS and CDR2 is FQNEAQ. The CDR3 DNA follows: TGTGCCAGCAGCTTAGCAGGACAGGGCGGAAACACCATATATTTT. Translating it yields CASSLAGQGGNTIYF.

V gene TRBV28 combines with J gene TRBJ2-5, with D possibly being TRBD1 (6 bases). The V end was cut by 4 bases, the J end by 0 bases, with 12 bases between. Per the germline V gene, CDR1 is MDHEN and CDR2 is SYDVKM. The CDR3 spans 15 residues. CDR3 residues: CASSSEDRYQETQYF. The CDR3 DNA is TGTGCCAGCAGTTCGGAGGACAGATACCAAGAGACCCAGTACTTC.

The chain couples TRBV6-2 or TRBV6-3 to TRBJ1-2; D uncertain. Germline V gives CDR1 MNHEY, CDR2 SVGEGT. This CDR3 contains 15 residues. Trimming took 0 bases from V and 4 from J, leaving 12 bases between them. The CDR3: CASSYSRLSGYGYTF. DNA for the CDR3: TGTGCCAGCAGTTACTCGAGACTTTCCGGCTATGGCTACACCTTC.

This clonotype was detected many times. V and J are TRBV19 and TRBJ2-2, with D possibly TRBD2 on 5 matching bases. The ends were cut back, 4 bases at V and 4 bases at J, with 13 bases in the middle. The CDR3 is made up of 15 amino acids. Per the germline V gene, CDR1 is LNHDA and CDR2 is SQIVND (reference sequence). CDR3 sequence: CASSNGEWATGELFF. The CDR3 nucleotides are TGTGCCAGTAGTAACGGGGAGTGGGCCACCGGGGAGCTGTTTTTT.

V usage is TRBV20-1 and J usage is TRBJ1-1; 8 bases map to TRBD1. V was pared by 6 bases and J by 0 bases, with 12 bases of the junction left unmatched. The CDR3 has 16 amino acids. CDR1 is DFQATT and CDR2 is SNEGSKA in the germline V gene (reference sequence). CDR3 in DNA: TGCAGTGCCGTACGGACAGGGATTACTATGAACACTGAAGCTTTCTTT. Its translation: CSAVRTGITMNTEAFF.

This clonotype was picked up a small number of times. The chain uses TRBV29-1 and TRBJ2-2, with D possibly matching TRBD2 (5 bases). The CDR3 covers 15 residues. Between the trimmed V and J ends, which lost 0 bases and 5 bases, there was a span of 13 bases. Germline loops: CDR1 SQVTM, CDR2 ANQGSEA. This CDR3 is CSVEDRGTRTGELFF. The CDR3 nucleotides are TGCAGCGTTGAAGATCGGGGAACGAGGACCGGGGAGCTGTTTTTT.

The chain is built from TRBV20-1 and TRBJ2-7; D is undetermined. The J call is doubtful: the DNA matches TRBJ2-1 better. The CDR3 is made up of 11 amino acids. The germline gives CDR1 DFQATT, CDR2 SNEGSKA (reference sequence). The CDR3 bases are TGCAGTGTAGACGGCATCAATGAGCAGTTCTTC. Translating it yields CSVDGINEQFF.

The genes are TRBV5-4 and TRBJ1-2; TRBD1 matches at 10 bases. CDR3 length equals 15 residues. Trimming removed 4 bases from V and 3 bases from J; junction bases left unmatched: 6. CDR1 and CDR2 (germline): SGHNT, YYREEE (reference sequence). Written as DNA, the CDR3 is TGTGCCAGCAGCCGTGGGACAGGGGCGGACTATGGCTACACCTTC. This encodes CASSRGTGADYGYTF.

The V gene is TRBV24-1, the J gene TRBJ2-5; D is unclear. CDR3 length equals 14 residues. Trimming removed 6 bases at V and 0 bases at J, with 10 bases between. Germline CDR1 KGHDR, CDR2 SFDVKD. As DNA, the CDR3 is TGTGCCACCAGTTCAATGGCGTACCAAGAGACCCAGTACTTC. This gives the protein CATSSMAYQETQYF.

This clonotype was seen many times. CDR3 sequence: CASSQATGREKLFF. The CDR3 region has the DNA TGCGCCAGCAGCCAGGCCACGGGTCGGGAAAAACTGTTTTTT. The chain is built from TRBV4-3 and TRBJ1-4; D is undetermined. In germline, CDR1 is LGHNA, CDR2 YSLEER. The V end lost 3 bases, the J end lost 8 bases, and 13 bases lay between the germline ends. CDR3 length: 14 residues.

At least ten counts were recorded for this clonotype. V is TRBV2 and J is TRBJ1-3; possible D gene TRBD1, 6 bases. Trimming took off 5 bases at V and 4 bases at J, with 15 bases between the two ends. CDR3 length: 15 residues. Looked up from germline, CDR1 is SNHLY and CDR2 is FYNNEI. The CDR3, as DNA: TGTGCCAGCAGTCAAGACAGGACAACGGGAAACACCATATATTTT. Translated, it gives CASSQDRTTGNTIYF.

In regard to this clonotype: Likely a read error: the CDR3 ends without its conserved phenylalanine or tryptophan. Because the CDR3's place on the DNA is in doubt, the DNA is left out and the CDR3 is given as listed by TCRdb. V usage is TRBV7-2 and J usage is TRBJ2-7. The CDR3 region is 9 residues in length, termini included. The V gene's germline CDR1 is SGHTA and CDR2 FQGNSA. CDR3 amino acids: CASSVAASS.

The J gene is TRBJ2-5, the V gene TRBV7-2; D is possibly TRBD2 (5 bases). Trimming shortened V by 8 bases and J by 7 bases, and 14 bases separated the two germline ends. CDR1 is SGHTA, CDR2 FQGNSA, per germline. This CDR3 is 12 amino acids long. The CDR3 protein is CASSTELGTQYF. In DNA, the CDR3 is TGTGCCAGCTCTACAGAACTAGGGACCCAGTACTTC.

In its sample, this clonotype was seen a few times. The chain recombines TRBV2 with TRBJ2-3; 11 nucleotides align to TRBD2. Germline V gene lookup returns CDR1 SNHLY and CDR2 FYNNEI. The trim removed 7 bases at V and 5 bases at J, leaving 8 bases unmatched. The CDR3 loop spans 15 amino acids. The CDR3 DNA follows: TGTGCCAGCACCCAGGGACTAGCGGCGATAGATACGCAGTATTTT. Translating gives CASTQGLAAIDTQYF.

The table lists this clonotype with many counts. The chain uses TRBV7-8 and TRBJ1-4; TRBD1 is a possible D gene (5 bases). The CDR3 has 15 residues. Germline CDR1 and CDR2: SGHVS and FQNEAQ. Trimming removed 2 bases from V and 11 bases from J, with 18 bases in between. The CDR3 loop reads CASSLPTAGAGKLFF. The CDR3 bases are TGTGCCAGCAGCTTACCGACAGCCGGGGCTGGGAAACTGTTTTTT.

In this sample, this clonotype turned up many times. This chain uses TRBV12-3 or TRBV12-4 with TRBJ1-5; D not certain. The ends were cut back, 1 base at V and 3 bases at J, with 7 bases in the middle. The CDR3 contains 14 residues. This CDR3 is CASSLGVANQPQHF. Written as DNA, the CDR3 is TGTGCCAGCAGTTTAGGGGTGGCCAATCAGCCCCAGCATTTT.

This clonotype was detected a few times. The J gene is TRBJ2-7, the V gene TRBV6-6; TRBD2 matches at 8 bases. The V segment lost 4 bases and the J segment 3 bases; nucleotides outside the gene matches: 5. CDR3 length: 14 amino acids. In germline, CDR1 is MNHNY, CDR2 SVGAGI (reference sequence). CDR3 sequence reads: CASSFLAGSYEQYF. The CDR3 DNA follows: TGTGCCAGCAGTTTCTTAGCGGGGAGCTACGAGCAGTACTTC.

This clonotype was found many times. The V gene is TRBV4-3, the J gene TRBJ2-7, with a possible D match to TRBD1 (6 bases). The CDR3 extends over 16 amino acids. Trimming left V 2 bases short and J 2 bases short, with 16 bases between. Germline V lookup: CDR1 LGHNA, CDR2 YSLEER. CDR3 sequence (DNA): TGCGCCAGCAGCCAAACCGGGACATGGGGGACCTACGAGCAGTACTTC. This encodes CASSQTGTWGTYEQYF.

This clonotype was detected only a few times. The V gene is TRBV2, the J gene TRBJ2-7; D might be TRBD2 (6 bases). The CDR3 is 15 amino acids. CDR1 is SNHLY and CDR2 is FYNNEI in the germline V gene. Trimming removed 6 bases at V and 0 bases at J, with 15 bases between. The CDR3 protein is CASRRGGGGSYEQYF. DNA of the CDR3: TGTGCCAGCAGGAGGGGAGGAGGCGGCTCCTACGAGCAGTACTTC.

V is TRBV7-3 and J is TRBJ2-7; 7 bases map to TRBD1. The CDR3 consists of 14 residues. V lost 5 bases and J lost 5; bases outside the gene matches: 9. Germline V lookup: CDR1 SGHTA, CDR2 FQGTGA. Here the CDR3 DNA reads TGTGCCAGCAGCGTTGCGGTAGGGGGCCACGAGCAGTACTTC. It specifies CASSVAVGGHEQYF.

The V and J genes are TRBV6-9 and TRBJ2-5; weak D call: TRBD2 (6 bases). The V end was cut by 5 bases, the J end by 9 bases, with 16 bases between. This CDR3 is 13 amino acids long. Germline V lookup: CDR1 MNHGY, CDR2 SVAAGI. The CDR3 nucleotides read TGTGCCAGCAGTGAGCACAGGAGGGAGCCCCAGTACTTC. This translates into CASSEHRREPQYF.

The table lists this clonotype with many counts. V gene TRBV6-6 combines with J gene TRBJ1-2, with D possibly matching TRBD1 (6 bases). The CDR3 runs 16 residues. The germline V gene encodes CDR1 MNHNY and CDR2 SVGAGI (reference sequence). Trimming pared 6 bases from V and 2 bases from J, leaving 19 bases between. CDR3 protein: CASSSSLRGANYGYTF. The CDR3 nucleotides read TGTGCCAGCAGCTCCTCTCTTAGGGGGGCGAACTATGGCTACACCTTC.

This clonotype was observed at least ten times. The J gene is TRBJ1-2, the V gene TRBV20-1; a possible D gene is TRBD1 (5 bases). Germline V gene sequence: CDR1 DFQATT, CDR2 SNEGSKA (reference sequence). V was clipped by 1 base and J by 6 bases, with 6 bases between them. This CDR3 is 11 amino acids long. The CDR3 DNA reads TGCAGTGCTAGAGGGGGCCATGGCTACACCTTC. Protein product: CSARGGHGYTF.

The genes are TRBV29-1 and TRBJ1-1, with D maybe TRBD1 (5 bases). The CDR3 sequence is 13 residues long. V lost 3 bases to trimming and J lost 5 bases, with 13 bases between them. Germline-derived CDR1 and CDR2 are SQVTM and ANQGSEA. CDR3 sequence (DNA): TGCAGCGTTGAGTCAGGGAGGGGAACTGAAGCTTTCTTT. Its protein is CSVESGRGTEAFF.

This clonotype came up many times. The chain uses TRBV2 and TRBJ2-7; a possible D gene is TRBD2 (6 bases). V lost 6 bases and J 5 bases, leaving 11 bases between the germline ends. Germline V lookup: CDR1 SNHLY, CDR2 FYNNEI. The CDR3 sequence is 12 residues long. This CDR3 reads CASSMDYHEQYF. Here the CDR3 DNA reads TGTGCCAGCAGCATGGACTACCACGAGCAGTACTTC.

V usage is TRBV7-9 and J usage is TRBJ2-5; D possibly matches TRBD1 or TRBD2 (6 bases each). The CDR3 loop spans 13 amino acids. The ends were cut back, 5 bases at V and 5 bases at J, with 12 bases in the middle. CDR1 is SEHNR, CDR2 FQNEAQ, per germline (reference sequence). CDR3 loop: CASSHRGPETQYF. Here the CDR3 DNA reads TGTGCCAGCAGCCACCGGGGGCCGGAGACCCAGTACTTC.

This clonotype was detected only a few times. CDR3 DNA: TGTGCCAGCAGCGTAGGGAGGCGCGACACCGGGGAGCTGTTTTTT. Its protein is CASSVGRRDTGELFF. This chain uses TRBV9 with TRBJ2-2, with D perhaps TRBD2 (5 bases). Looked up from germline, CDR1 is SGDLS and CDR2 is YYNGEE. The CDR3 is 15 residues long. V lost 0 bases to trimming and J lost 3 bases, with 9 bases between them.